This passage covers 10 T cell receptor beta chains from one sample sequenced in a study of shared T cell receptors in the human thymus. Profiled with immunoSEQ multiplex PCR; TCRdb holds only in-frame clones, not every one. The table lists about 660,000 clones, 88% of them singletons. The sample also formed part of further work on human thymus T cells.

Sequencing input: thymocytes. Receptors originate from a boy less than two years old with a congenital heart defect.

In its sample, this clone was seen a few times. The gene calls are TRBV27 and TRBJ2-1, with 9 bases aligning to TRBD2. Germline V gives CDR1 MNHEY, CDR2 SMNVEV (reference sequence). CDR3 size: 16 residues. The J segment lost 8 bases and the V segment lost 5 bases, leaving 13 bases of the junction unmatched. CDR3 protein: CASSQSSGSRRDEQFF. For the CDR3, the DNA is TGTGCCAGCAGTCAGAGTAGCGGGAGCCGACGGGATGAGCAGTTCTTC.

This sequence joins TRBV10-3 and TRBJ2-1; a possible D gene is TRBD2 (6 bases). From germline, CDR1 is ENHRY and CDR2 SYGVKD. CDR3 size: 16 residues. V was clipped by 0 bases and J by 4 bases, with 13 bases between them. CDR3 residues: CAISESAEGLYNEQFF. The CDR3, as DNA: TGTGCCATCAGTGAGTCCGCGGAGGGGCTTTACAATGAGCAGTTCTTC.

V and J are TRBV28 and TRBJ2-7; 10 positions match TRBD2. The germline V gene has CDR1 MDHEN and CDR2 SYDVKM. The CDR3 extends over 19 amino acids. The V gene end was trimmed by 5 bases and the J gene end by 6 bases; junction bases not matched to a gene: 22. CDR3 residues: CASSPGLAETRPAPSEQYF. Here the CDR3 DNA reads TGTGCCAGCAGTCCTGGACTAGCGGAGACACGGCCCGCTCCTAGCGAGCAGTACTTC.

CDR3 sequence (DNA): TGTGCCAGCAGTGAAGGAACAGGGGGCCAAATTCATAGCACAGATACGCAGTATTTT. Translation: CASSEGTGGQIHSTDTQYF. The genes are TRBV6-1 and TRBJ2-3; TRBD1 agrees at 9 bases. V was pared by 1 base and J by 0 bases, with 11 bases of the junction left unmatched. Per germline, CDR1 MNHNS and CDR2 SASEGT. This CDR3 has 19 residues.

The genes are TRBV5-1 and TRBJ2-7, with D uncertain. V lost 1 base to trimming and J lost 6 bases, with 11 bases between them. The CDR3 runs to 13 residues. Germline lookup yields CDR1 SGHRS and CDR2 YFSETQ. CDR3 nucleotide sequence: TGCGCCAGCAGCTTGAACAGAGCCCGCGAGCAGTACTTC. Residues: CASSLNRAREQYF.

This chain joins TRBV18 and TRBJ2-6; TRBD1 might be the D (5 bases). Trimming pared 3 bases from V and 0 bases from J, leaving 15 bases between. Germline loops: CDR1 KGHSH, CDR2 LQKENI. There are 18 residues in the CDR3. The DNA for the CDR3 is TGTGCCAGCTCACCCCCGGCGGACGGACACTCTGGGGCCAACGTCCTGACTTTC. It is translated as CASSPPADGHSGANVLTF.

J is TRBJ1-4 and V is TRBV13; TRBD1 agrees at 7 bases. Trimming removed 4 bases from V and 5 bases from J; junction bases left unmatched: 1. This CDR3 region has 13 residues. The germline V gene encodes CDR1 PRHDT and CDR2 FYEKMQ (reference sequence). Written as DNA, the CDR3 is TGTGCCAGCAGCTCGGACAGGAATGAAAAACTGTTTTTT. Protein sequence: CASSSDRNEKLFF.

The CDR3, as DNA: TGTGCCTGGAGCGAGCCTCCCTCTAGCGGGAGCACAGATACGCAGTATTTT. It is translated as CAWSEPPSSGSTDTQYF. The chain recombines TRBV30 with TRBJ2-3, with 8 nucleotides matching TRBD2. The CDR3 is 17 residues long. Unmatched junction bases numbered 11, after V lost 3 bases and J lost 0 bases. CDR1 and CDR2 from the germline V gene are GTSNPN and SVGIG (reference sequence).

The chain has TRBV12-2 and TRBJ2-1; the table's D gene call, TRBD2, was not cross checked with the DNA. TRBV12-2 is reported as a pseudogene. There are 14 residues in the CDR3. The CDR3 sequence: CASRYRSRDNEQFF. For the CDR3, the DNA is TGTGCAAGTCGCTACCGATCCCGGGACAATGAGCAGTTCTTC.

The V call is TRBV5-1, the J call TRBJ2-7, with D perhaps matching TRBD1 (5 bases). Germline CDR1 SGHRS, CDR2 YFSETQ. The CDR3 is 16 amino acids. V gave up 1 base and J gave up 6 bases, with 20 bases separating them. In DNA form, the CDR3 reads TGCGCCAGCAGCTTGAGTCGGCCAGGATGGGGCTGCGAGCAGTACTTC. Translation: CASSLSRPGWGCEQYF.